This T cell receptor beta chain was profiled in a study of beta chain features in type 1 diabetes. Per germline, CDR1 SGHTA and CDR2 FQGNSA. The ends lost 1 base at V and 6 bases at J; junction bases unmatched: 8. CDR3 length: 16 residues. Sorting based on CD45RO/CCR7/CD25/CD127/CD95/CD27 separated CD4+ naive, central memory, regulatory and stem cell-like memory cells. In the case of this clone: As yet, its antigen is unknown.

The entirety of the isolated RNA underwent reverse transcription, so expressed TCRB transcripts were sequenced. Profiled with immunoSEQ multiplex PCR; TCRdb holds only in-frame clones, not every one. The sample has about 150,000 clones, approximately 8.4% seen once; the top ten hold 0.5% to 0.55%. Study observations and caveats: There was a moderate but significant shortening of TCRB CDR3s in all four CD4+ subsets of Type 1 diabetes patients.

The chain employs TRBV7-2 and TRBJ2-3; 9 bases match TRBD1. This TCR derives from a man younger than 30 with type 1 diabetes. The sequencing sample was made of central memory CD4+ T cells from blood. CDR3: CASSLDLRTGADTQYF. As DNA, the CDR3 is TGTGCCAGCAGCTTAGATCTTAGGACAGGGGCGGATACGCAGTATTTT.